The 27 T cell receptor beta chains presented below share a single source sample, sequenced in a study of OX40 agonist ivuxolimab in advanced cancers. TCRdb's table, derived via immunoSEQ multiplex PCR, lists solely in-frame clones and lacks some. The table has about 77,000 clones, around nine tenths seen once. This specimen consisted of CD4+ or CD8+ T cells sorted from blood, obtained in a trial of the OX40 agonist ivuxolimab. The receptors originated from an adult with an advanced solid tumor such as melanoma, head and neck, liver or kidney cancer.

The gene calls are TRBV7-9 and TRBJ1-1, with 7 bases lining up with TRBD1. CDR1 and CDR2 (germline): SEHNR, FQNEAQ (reference sequence). V was pared by 7 bases and J by 0 bases, with 11 bases of the junction left unmatched. The CDR3 runs to 16 residues. CDR3 region: CASTTTRDSVNTEAFF. The CDR3 DNA reads as TGTGCCAGCACCACAACCAGGGACAGCGTGAACACTGAAGCTTTCTTT.

The chain is built from TRBV21-1 and TRBJ1-1. TRBV21-1 is given as a pseudogene. CDR3 length: 15 amino acids. The CDR3 nucleotides read TGTGCCAGCAGCAAAGGAAGTGGGGGTATAACTGAAGCTTTCTTT. Translation: CASSKGSGGITEAFF.

The chain links TRBV5-7 to TRBJ2-1, with 9 nucleotides matching TRBD2. TRBV5-7 is treated as an ORF (open reading frame) with a function not yet certain. CDR3 length equals 15 residues. J was trimmed by 4 bases and V by 2 bases; bases with no gene match: 4. CDR3 loop: CASSFRGGGYNEQFF. CDR3 nucleotide sequence: TGTGCCAGCAGCTTCCGCGGGGGGGGTTACAATGAGCAGTTCTTC.

This clone was picked up a small number of times. This chain connects TRBV5-4 to TRBJ1-2, with D tentatively TRBD1 (6 bases). The germline V and J ends were trimmed by 3 bases and 7 bases, with 10 bases remaining between them. Per germline, CDR1 SGHNT and CDR2 YYREEE (reference sequence). The CDR3 extends over 12 amino acids. CDR3 bases: TGTGCCAGCAGCTCAGGGGTAGGTGGCTACACCTTC. As protein: CASSSGVGGYTF.

The rearrangement joins TRBV2 to TRBJ1-5; TRBD1 aligns across 9 bases. J was trimmed by 6 bases and V by 7 bases; bases with no gene match: 10. The germline gives CDR1 SNHLY, CDR2 FYNNEI. CDR3 length equals 15 residues. In nucleotides, the CDR3 is TGTGCCAGCACTCTAGGACAGGGGTTAATTCAGCCCCAGCATTTT. Protein product: CASTLGQGLIQPQHF. Using reference TRBV2 and TRBJ1-5 for the parts outside the CDR3, the full variable domain is EPEVTQTPSHQVTQMGQEVILRCVPISNHLYFYWYRQILGQKVEFLVSFYNNEISEKSEIFDDQFSVERPDGSNFTLKIRSTKLEDSAMYFCASTLGQGLIQPQHFGDGTRLSIL.

The V call is TRBV14, the J call TRBJ2-7; 11 bases map to TRBD2. The CDR3 spans 16 residues. Germline-derived CDR1 and CDR2 are SGHDN and FVKESK. V lost 1 base, J lost 4 bases, and 6 bases stayed unmatched. Written as DNA, the CDR3 is TGTGCCAGCAGCCAAGGGGTCCTAGCGGGGGGATACGAGCAGTACTTC. It translates to CASSQGVLAGGYEQYF.

This clone has a handful of counts. This chain connects TRBV27 to TRBJ2-3; no definite D call. V gave up 3 bases and J gave up 4 bases, with 8 bases separating them. Germline CDR1 reads MNHEY; CDR2 reads SMNVEV (reference sequence). CDR3 size: 13 residues. CDR3 region: CASSFPGPDTQYF. In DNA, the CDR3 is TGTGCCAGCAGTTTTCCAGGCCCAGATACGCAGTATTTT.

CDR3 nucleotides: TGCGCCAGCAGCTTGGGTTACGGGGACACAGATACGCAGTATTTT. Its protein is CASSLGYGDTDTQYF. The V gene is TRBV5-1, the J gene TRBJ2-3; maybe TRBD2 (5 bases). The germline gives CDR1 SGHRS, CDR2 YFSETQ. The CDR3 consists of 15 residues. The germline V and J ends were trimmed by 0 bases and 2 bases, with 10 bases remaining between them.

CDR3 DNA sequence: TGTGCCAGCAGCTCGGGACAGGGGAACACCGGGGAGCTGTTTTTT. Its translation is CASSSGQGNTGELFF. The V call is TRBV11-2, the J call TRBJ2-2, with 9 positions matching TRBD1. Germline assignment: CDR1 SGHAT and CDR2 FQNNGV. V was pared by 4 bases and J by 1 base, with 1 base of the junction left unmatched. The CDR3 covers 15 residues.

J is TRBJ2-6 and V is TRBV27, with 8 bases that match TRBD1. CDR3 size: 16 residues. The V gene's germline CDR1 is MNHEY and CDR2 SMNVEV (reference sequence). V shed 8 bases and J 4 bases; nucleotides not matched to a gene: 10. CDR3 sequence: CASLGQGWRGANVLTF. CDR3 DNA: TGTGCCAGCCTCGGACAGGGCTGGAGAGGGGCCAACGTCCTGACTTTC. Full variable domain (rest looked up from reference TRBV27 and TRBJ2-6): EAQVTQNPRYLITVTGKKLTVTCSQNMNHEYMSWYRQDPGLGLRQIYYSMNVEVTDKGDVPEGYKVSRKEKRNFPLILESPSPNQTSLYFCASLGQGWRGANVLTFGAGSRLTVL.

This clone occurred once. The rearrangement links TRBV6-5 to TRBJ1-6; 10 nucleotides agree with TRBD1. Germline trimming cut 0 bases from V and 10 bases from J; bases unmatched to any gene: 6. The CDR3 contains 16 residues. CDR1 is MNHEY, CDR2 SVGAGI, per germline. Written as DNA, the CDR3 is TGTGCCAGCAGTTACTCGACTGGGACAGGGGTGTCACCCCTCCACTTT. It codes for CASSYSTGTGVSPLHF.

The genes are TRBV25-1 and TRBJ1-2, with D perhaps TRBD1 (6 bases). Germline values: CDR1 MGHDK, CDR2 SYGVNS. The CDR3 covers 14 residues. V lost 7 bases and J lost 4, with 16 bases in between. The CDR3 is CASNPGDRIYGYTF. Here the CDR3 DNA reads TGTGCCAGCAACCCTGGTGACAGGATCTATGGCTACACCTTC.

The V call is TRBV5-1, the J call TRBJ2-1; 8 bases are a match to TRBD2. V lost 2 bases, J lost 0 bases, and 1 base stayed unmatched. CDR3 size: 15 residues. Germline CDR1 and CDR2: SGHRS and YFSETQ. The CDR3 spells CASSFSGASYNEQFF. The CDR3, as DNA: TGCGCCAGCAGCTTTAGCGGGGCCTCCTACAATGAGCAGTTCTTC.

The chain carries TRBV12-5 and TRBJ2-3; unclear D gene. The CDR3 is made up of 11 amino acids. Germline CDR1 and CDR2: LGHNT and FRNRAP. Trimming left V 3 bases short and J 5 bases short, with 3 bases between. The CDR3 coding sequence is TGTGCTAGTGGTTTTGGAGATACGCAGTATTTT. Encoded protein: CASGFGDTQYF. Using reference TRBV12-5 and TRBJ2-3 for the parts outside the CDR3, the full variable domain is DARVTQTPRHKVTEMGQEVTMRCQPILGHNTVFWYRQTMMQGLELLAYFRNRAPLDDSGMPKDRFSAEMPDATLATLKIQPSEPRDSAVYFCASGFGDTQYFGPGTRLTVL.

This clone was observed a single time. The CDR3 nucleotides read TGTGCCAGCAGCGCCACATCGACTCAGGCCGGGGAGCTGTTTTTT. Translation: CASSATSTQAGELFF. The chain recombines TRBV9 with TRBJ2-2; D unclear. The V gene's germline CDR1 is SGDLS and CDR2 YYNGEE. CDR3 size: 15 residues. V was clipped by 3 bases and J by 6 bases, with 15 bases between them.

This clone was observed once. This chain uses TRBV28 with TRBJ1-6; TRBD1 agrees at 11 bases. Trimming removed 4 bases from V and 11 bases from J; junction bases left unmatched: 10. Germline V lookup: CDR1 MDHEN, CDR2 SYDVKM. The CDR3 consists of 16 residues. The DNA of the CDR3 is TGTGCCAGCAGTTACCCACCCGGGACAGGGGGTCCACCCCTCCACTTT. Its protein is CASSYPPGTGGPPLHF.

CDR3 loop: CASSPIRHYGYTF. The DNA of the CDR3 is TGTGCCAGCAGCCCAATCAGACATTATGGCTACACCTTC. This chain uses TRBV5-6 with TRBJ1-2; no clear D. The CDR3 totals 13 residues. Trimming stripped 4 bases from V and 5 bases from J, with 12 bases between. Germline CDR1 and CDR2: SGHDT and YYEEEE.

The rearrangement uses TRBV10-3 and TRBJ2-1, with D possibly TRBD2 on 6 matching bases. V gave up 6 bases and J gave up 3 bases, with 9 bases separating them. CDR3 length equals 13 residues. Germline CDR1 reads ENHRY; CDR2 reads SYGVKD. CDR3 amino acids: CAIRGSGYNEQFF. The CDR3 bases are TGTGCCATCAGAGGTAGCGGCTACAATGAGCAGTTCTTC.

J is TRBJ2-7 and V is TRBV5-4; 7 bases agree with TRBD2. The germline CDR1 and CDR2 sequences are SGHNT and YYREEE (reference sequence). The CDR3 contains 15 residues. The V and J ends lost 4 bases and 3 bases, in that order; junction bases with no gene match: 10. Written as DNA, the CDR3 is TGTGCCAGCAGCCTTGGTGGGACTAAAGGCTACGAGCAGTACTTC. As protein: CASSLGGTKGYEQYF.

The rearrangement uses TRBV2 and TRBJ2-1, with 9 bases that match TRBD1. The CDR3 is 14 amino acids. Germline assignment: CDR1 SNHLY and CDR2 FYNNEI. V shed 5 bases, J shed 5 bases, and the junction held 4 bases outside the gene matches. CDR3 in amino acids: CASSRQGGDNEQFF. The DNA of the CDR3 is TGTGCCAGCAGTAGACAGGGGGGAGACAATGAGCAGTTCTTC. Using reference TRBV2 and TRBJ2-1 for the parts outside the CDR3, the full variable domain is EPEVTQTPSHQVTQMGQEVILRCVPISNHLYFYWYRQILGQKVEFLVSFYNNEISEKSEIFDDQFSVERPDGSNFTLKIRSTKLEDSAMYFCASSRQGGDNEQFFGPGTRLTVL.

The chain recombines TRBV27 with TRBJ2-5; 7 positions agree with TRBD1. There are 16 residues in the CDR3. Per germline, CDR1 MNHEY and CDR2 SMNVEV (reference sequence). The trim removed 5 bases at V and 1 base at J, leaving 10 bases unmatched. The CDR3 reads CASSTLLQGSQETQYF. The CDR3 DNA reads as TGTGCCAGCAGTACTCTCCTACAGGGGTCCCAAGAGACCCAGTACTTC.

The V call is TRBV5-4, the J call TRBJ1-1; possibly TRBD1 for D (6 bases). V lost 7 bases and J 1 base, leaving 14 bases between the germline ends. The germline CDR1 and CDR2 sequences are SGHNT and YYREEE (reference sequence). The CDR3 sequence is 14 residues long. The CDR3 DNA reads TGTGCCAGCGCCTTAGGACAGCCGAACACTGAAGCTTTCTTT. Protein sequence: CASALGQPNTEAFF. The whole variable domain, remainder taken from reference TRBV5-4 and TRBJ1-1, is ETGVTQSPTHLIKTRGQQVTLRCSSQSGHNTVSWYQQALGQGPQFIFQYYREEENGRGNFPPRFSGLQFPNYSSELNVNALELDDSALYLCASALGQPNTEAFFGQGTRLTVV.

The J gene is TRBJ2-5, the V gene TRBV6-5, with 7 bases matching TRBD2. Per germline, CDR1 MNHEY and CDR2 SVGAGI. CDR3 length: 14 residues. Losses at the gene ends were 6 bases for V and 4 bases for J; bases not matched to a gene: 8. The CDR3 DNA reads as TGTGCCAGCAGGTTCGGGGGGAGGGGAGAGACCCAGTACTTC. Encoded protein: CASRFGGRGETQYF.

The table lists this clone with a few counts. The rearrangement uses TRBV6-5 and TRBJ1-2; D is uncertain. V lost 5 bases, J lost 4 bases, and 11 bases lay in between. Per the germline V gene, CDR1 is MNHEY and CDR2 is SVGAGI. This CDR3 has 13 amino acids. The CDR3 bases are TGTGCCAGCAGTAGCAGCGGGTCCTATGGCTACACCTTC. Its translation: CASSSSGSYGYTF.

The rearrangement links TRBV7-2 to TRBJ1-4; 8 nucleotides agree with TRBD1. The CDR3 has 15 residues. Germline V gives CDR1 SGHTA, CDR2 FQGNSA. The trim removed 2 bases at V and 5 bases at J, leaving 4 bases unmatched. The CDR3 loop is CASSLRTGTNEKLFF. In nucleotides, the CDR3 is TGTGCCAGCAGCTTACGGACAGGGACCAATGAAAAACTGTTTTTT. Together with reference TRBV7-2 and TRBJ1-4, the CDR3 gives the full variable domain: GAGVSQSPSNKVTEKGKDVELRCDPISGHTALYWYRQSLGQGLEFLIYFQGNSAPDKSGLPSDRFSAERTGGSVSTLTIQRTQQEDSAVYLCASSLRTGTNEKLFFGSGTQLSVL.

The gene calls are TRBV7-2 and TRBJ1-2; a weak D match, TRBD1 (5 bases). Germline V gene data show CDR1 as SGHTA and CDR2 as FQGNSA. This CDR3 is built from 15 residues. The V end lost 2 bases, the J end lost 3 bases, and 13 bases lay between the germline ends. The CDR3 loop is CASSLHRDAYYGYTF. CDR3 nucleotide sequence: TGTGCCAGCAGCTTACACCGGGACGCATACTATGGCTACACCTTC. Looking up the rest from reference TRBV7-2 and TRBJ1-2 gives the full variable domain: GAGVSQSPSNKVTEKGKDVELRCDPISGHTALYWYRQSLGQGLEFLIYFQGNSAPDKSGLPSDRFSAERTGGSVSTLTIQRTQQEDSAVYLCASSLHRDAYYGYTFGSGTRLTVV.

The chain carries TRBV27 and TRBJ2-1, with D unclear. This CDR3 region has 16 residues. Germline loops: CDR1 MNHEY, CDR2 SMNVEV (reference sequence). The V end lost 0 bases, the J end lost 6 bases, and 15 bases lay between the germline ends. The CDR3 spells CASSLSAPTPGNEQFF. The CDR3 DNA sequence: TGTGCCAGCAGTTTATCAGCCCCCACACCAGGCAATGAGCAGTTCTTC.